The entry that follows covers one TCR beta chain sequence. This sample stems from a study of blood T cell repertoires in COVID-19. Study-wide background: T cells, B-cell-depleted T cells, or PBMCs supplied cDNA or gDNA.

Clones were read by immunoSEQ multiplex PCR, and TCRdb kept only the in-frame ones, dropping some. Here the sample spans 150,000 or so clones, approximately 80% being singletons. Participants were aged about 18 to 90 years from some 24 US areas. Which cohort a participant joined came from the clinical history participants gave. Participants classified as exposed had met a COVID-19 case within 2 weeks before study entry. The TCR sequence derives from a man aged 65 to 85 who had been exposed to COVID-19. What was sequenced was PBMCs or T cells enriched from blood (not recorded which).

The CDR3 coding sequence is TGTGCCTGGAGTGCATCGTCCAGGGGAGTTGGCTACACCTTC. Translation: CAWSASSRGVGYTF. The rearrangement uses TRBV30 and TRBJ1-2, with D possibly TRBD1 on 6 matching bases. The V gene lost 1 base and the J gene lost 7 bases, with 16 bases spanning the gap. Germline V gene sequence: CDR1 GTSNPN, CDR2 SVGIG (reference sequence). The CDR3 is 14 residues long.